These 9 T cell receptor beta chains came from one sample sequenced in a study of blood T cells in healthy people across ages. Through a sample-barcoded 5' primer and a J-beta primer mix, a second PCR was run for roughly 7 to 11 cycles. Via MiXCR, TCRdb re-called the 5' RACE reads, giving one row per CDR3 protein. This repertoire shows 1.5 million to 2 million distinct CDR3 sequences, over 25% found once; its top ten account for over 7%. The source material was blood. The receptors shown here come from a woman in her twenties or thirties in good health.

The rearrangement uses TRBV7-2 and TRBJ1-1; D call uncertain. This CDR3 region has 14 residues. Germline lookup yields CDR1 SGHTA and CDR2 FQGNSA. V lost 2 bases and J lost 6, with 13 bases in between. CDR3 in DNA: TGTGCCAGCAGCTTAAGAGGGCTGAGCGCTGAAGCTTTCTTT. This encodes CASSLRGLSAEAFF. The full variable domain, in which reference TRBV7-2 and TRBJ1-1 provide the parts outside the CDR3, is GAGVSQSPSNKVTEKGKDVELRCDPISGHTALYWYRQSLGQGLEFLIYFQGNSAPDKSGLPSDRFSAERTGGSVSTLTIQRTQQEDSAVYLCASSLRGLSAEAFFGQGTRLTVV.

V and J are TRBV12-3 or TRBV12-4 and TRBJ2-5, with TRBD2 matching over 8 bases. The CDR3 totals 15 residues. V gave up 4 bases and J gave up 3 bases; unmatched junction bases: 7. The CDR3 nucleotides read TGTGCCAGCAGTTCCCTCCATAGCGGGGAAGAGACCCAGTACTTC. It specifies CASSSLHSGEETQYF.

This sequence joins TRBV6-6 and TRBJ1-2; 7 bases agree with TRBD1. The ends lost 4 bases at V and 7 bases at J; junction bases unmatched: 9. Germline CDR1 is MNHNY and CDR2 is SVGAGI (reference sequence). The CDR3 length is 14 residues. CDR3 amino acids: CASSLSDRDIGYTF. The CDR3 nucleotides read TGTGCCAGCAGTTTATCTGACAGGGATATTGGCTACACCTTC.

This chain joins TRBV5-6 and TRBJ2-4, with D perhaps TRBD2 (5 bases). V dropped 2 bases and J dropped 13 bases, with 19 bases sitting between them. CDR1 and CDR2 from the germline V gene are SGHDT and YYEEEE. This CDR3 region has 14 residues. The CDR3 region is CASSFRSTERGQYF. The CDR3 DNA sequence: TGTGCCAGCAGCTTTCGATCGACCGAAAGAGGGCAGTACTTC.

The chain employs TRBV9 and TRBJ1-6; 8 bases align to TRBD1. Germline CDR1 is SGDLS and CDR2 is YYNGEE. The CDR3 covers 15 residues. J gave up 5 bases and V 2 bases, and 3 bases lay outside the gene matches. CDR3 amino acids: CASSVRGQHNSPLHF. The CDR3 bases are TGTGCCAGCAGCGTCAGGGGGCAGCATAATTCACCCCTCCACTTT.

The chain joins TRBV5-5 to TRBJ2-1; the match to TRBD1 covers 8 bases. CDR1 and CDR2 (germline): SGHKS, YYEKEE (reference sequence). The length of the CDR3 is 15 residues. The ends lost 3 bases at V and 12 bases at J; junction bases unmatched: 14. Written as DNA, the CDR3 is TGTGCCAGCAGCTCTACCGGGACAGGCCCCGTGGGGCAGTTCTTC. Amino acid sequence: CASSSTGTGPVGQFF.

Turning to this clonotype: Being one base from a much bigger clone, this may be a read error. The rearrangement uses TRBV6-6 and TRBJ2-7, with D maybe TRBD1 (5 bases). Trimming removed 4 bases at V and 10 bases at J, with 20 bases between. This CDR3 is 14 amino acids long. Germline CDR1 and CDR2: MNHNY and SVGAGI (reference sequence). CDR3 loop: CASSSRQNRNVQYF. In nucleotides, the CDR3 is TGTGCCAGCAGTTCACGACAGAATAGGAACGTTCAGTACTTC.

The chain carries TRBV21-1 and TRBJ2-1; TRBD1 is taken as the D call from the table, unchecked against the DNA. TRBV21-1 is a recognized pseudogene. The CDR3 consists of 17 residues. The CDR3 protein is CAGSSLPGDRAYNEQFF. The CDR3 DNA reads TGTGCCGGCAGCTCCCTCCCGGGGGACAGGGCCTACAATGAGCAGTTCTTC.

This clonotype was found a few times. The chain couples TRBV28 to TRBJ2-7, with TRBD2 identical over 10 bases. Losses at the gene ends were 7 bases for V and 6 bases for J; bases not matched to a gene: 9. CDR3 size: 14 residues. CDR1 is MDHEN, CDR2 SYDVKM, per germline. Here the CDR3 DNA reads TGTGCCAGCACCACAAGCGGGGGGGCCCGCGAGCAGTACTTC. Encoded protein: CASTTSGGAREQYF.